This T cell receptor (beta chain) was captured in a study of blood T cell repertoires in COVID-19. Study at large: There were acute and convalescent COVID-19 samples, and they came from the United States, Italy and Spain. The cDNA or gDNA used as material had been derived from T cells, B-cell-depleted T cells, or PBMCs.

Per germline, CDR1 LGHDT and CDR2 YNNKEL (reference sequence). The V and J ends lost 0 bases and 6 bases, in that order; junction bases with no gene match: 9. The CDR3 contains 17 residues. Enrollment of patients from Seattle took place during active infection, with longitudinal follow-up. As originally analysed: Nucleated cell counts were estimated from reference gene primer amplification. Sequenced by immunoSEQ multiplex PCR; TCRdb stores in-frame clones only, minus some. That table is the source of V, J and clone size, and D and trimming were worked out from the DNA. The repertoire has just over 250,000 clones, 75% to 95% of them found once; the top ten carry under 3%.

The sample consisted of peripheral blood. The chain is built from TRBV3-1 (or the pseudogene TRBV3-2) and TRBJ2-2; TRBD2 matches 8 bases. This TCR derives from a person aged 18-30 years with COVID-19, enrolled during active disease. The DNA of the CDR3 is TGTGCCAGCAGCCAAGAGCAGCGGGAGTTTAATCCCGGGGAGCTGTTTTTT. It yields the protein CASSQEQREFNPGELFF.